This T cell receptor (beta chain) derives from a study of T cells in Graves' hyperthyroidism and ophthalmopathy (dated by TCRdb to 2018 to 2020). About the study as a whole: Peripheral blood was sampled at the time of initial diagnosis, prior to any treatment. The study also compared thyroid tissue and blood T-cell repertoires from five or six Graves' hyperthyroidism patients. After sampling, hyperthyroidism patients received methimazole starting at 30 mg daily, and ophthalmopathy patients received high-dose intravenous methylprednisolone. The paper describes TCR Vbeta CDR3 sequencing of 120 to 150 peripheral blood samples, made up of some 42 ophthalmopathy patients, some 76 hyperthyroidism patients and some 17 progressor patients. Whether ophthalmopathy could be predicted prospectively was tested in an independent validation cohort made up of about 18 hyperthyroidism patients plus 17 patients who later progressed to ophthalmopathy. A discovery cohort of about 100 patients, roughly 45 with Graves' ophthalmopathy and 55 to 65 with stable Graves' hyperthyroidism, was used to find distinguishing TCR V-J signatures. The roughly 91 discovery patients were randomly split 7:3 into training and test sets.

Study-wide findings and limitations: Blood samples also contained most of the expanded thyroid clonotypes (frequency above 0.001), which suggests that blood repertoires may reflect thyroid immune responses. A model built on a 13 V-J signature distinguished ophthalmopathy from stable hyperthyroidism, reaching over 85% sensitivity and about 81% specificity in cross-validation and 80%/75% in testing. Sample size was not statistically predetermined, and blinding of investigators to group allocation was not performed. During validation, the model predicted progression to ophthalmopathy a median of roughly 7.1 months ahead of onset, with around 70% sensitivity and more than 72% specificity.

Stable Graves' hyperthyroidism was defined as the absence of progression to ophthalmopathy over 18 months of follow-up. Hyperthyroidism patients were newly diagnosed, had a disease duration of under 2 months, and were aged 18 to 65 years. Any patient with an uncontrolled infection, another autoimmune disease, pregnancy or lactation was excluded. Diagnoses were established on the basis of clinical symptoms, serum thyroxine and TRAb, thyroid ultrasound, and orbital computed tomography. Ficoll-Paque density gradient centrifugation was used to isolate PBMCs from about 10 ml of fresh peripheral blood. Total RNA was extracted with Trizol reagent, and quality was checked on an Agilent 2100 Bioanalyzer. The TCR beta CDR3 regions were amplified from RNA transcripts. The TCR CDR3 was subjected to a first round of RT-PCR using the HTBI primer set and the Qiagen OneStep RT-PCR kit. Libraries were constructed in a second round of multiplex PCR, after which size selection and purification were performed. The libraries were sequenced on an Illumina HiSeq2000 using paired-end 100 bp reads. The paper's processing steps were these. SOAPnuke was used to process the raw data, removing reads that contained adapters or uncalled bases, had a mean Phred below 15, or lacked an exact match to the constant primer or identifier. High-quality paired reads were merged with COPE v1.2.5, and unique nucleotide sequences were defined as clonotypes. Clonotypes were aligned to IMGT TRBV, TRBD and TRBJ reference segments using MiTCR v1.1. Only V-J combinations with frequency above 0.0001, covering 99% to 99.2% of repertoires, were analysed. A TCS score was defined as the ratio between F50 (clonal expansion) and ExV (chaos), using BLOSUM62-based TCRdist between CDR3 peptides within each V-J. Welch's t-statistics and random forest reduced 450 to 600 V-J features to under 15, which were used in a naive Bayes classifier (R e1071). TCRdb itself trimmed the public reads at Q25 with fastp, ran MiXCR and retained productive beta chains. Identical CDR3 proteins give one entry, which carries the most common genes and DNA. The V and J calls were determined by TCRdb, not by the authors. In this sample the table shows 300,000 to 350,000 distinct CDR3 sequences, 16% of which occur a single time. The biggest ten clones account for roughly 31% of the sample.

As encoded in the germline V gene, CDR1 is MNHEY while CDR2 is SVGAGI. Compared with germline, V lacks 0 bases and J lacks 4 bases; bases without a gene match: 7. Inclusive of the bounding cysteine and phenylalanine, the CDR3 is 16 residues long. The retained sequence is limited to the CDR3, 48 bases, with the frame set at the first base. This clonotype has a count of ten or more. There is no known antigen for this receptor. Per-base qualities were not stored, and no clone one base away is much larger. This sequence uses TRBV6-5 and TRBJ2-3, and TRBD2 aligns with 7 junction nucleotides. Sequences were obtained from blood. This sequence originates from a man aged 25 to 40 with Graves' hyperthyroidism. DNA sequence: TGTGCCAGCAGTTACTCGAGTAATGGACTAGCAGATACGCAGTATTTT. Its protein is CASSYSSNGLADTQYF.